This TCR beta chain emerged from a study of vaccination effects on CD4 cells after COVID-19. Overall study findings and caveats: Spike-reactive clones detected post-vaccine in convalescents consisted mainly of new vaccine-induced clones.

Subsequent to about 10 days of culture, CD4+ T cells were isolated. The person had a PCR-confirmed SARS-CoV-2 infection during March to December 2020. Two-dose vaccination with either BNT162b2 or mRNA-1273 was given to the participants. As concerns this clone: Its antigen is unknown.

Here immunoSEQ multiplex PCR was the method, and the copy in TCRdb shows in-frame clones only, minus some. The sample has tens of thousands of clones, around three quarters seen once. The CDR3 sequence is 16 residues long. The V and J ends lost 1 base and 0 bases respectively, with 12 bases between them. Germline V gives CDR1 LGHNA, CDR2 YNFKEQ. The sample here was CD4+ T cells from PBMCs cultured without peptide, taken after COVID-19 vaccination. The chain combines TRBV4-2 with TRBJ1-1, with D perhaps TRBD1 (6 bases). This TCR came from a human donor who had a prior SARS-CoV-2 infection. For the CDR3, the DNA is TGTGCCAGCAGCCAAGCTAAGGGGGTGTTGAACACTGAAGCTTTCTTT. Translation gives CASSQAKGVLNTEAFF.